This section outlines one T cell receptor beta chain sequence together with its context. Antigen unknown. These data belong to a study of T-cell memory formation after mild COVID-19. Overall study results and limits: Day 37-peaking second-wave clones had unconfirmed SARS-CoV-2 specificity. Certain responding clones were present in pre-infection memory, suggesting participation of cross-reactive memory. Contracting CD4+ clones lay largely in CM and EM, with CD8+ ones residing in EMRA.

A 5'RACE reaction primed in the constant segment made cDNA libraries of TCR alpha and TCR beta, and these carried sample barcodes and UMIs. Each CDR3 protein gets one entry after TCRdb re-called the 5' RACE reads with MiXCR. The sample carries roughly 370,000 distinct CDR3 sequences, approximately 16% recorded once. V lost 3 bases, J lost 8 bases, and 13 bases stayed unmatched. Germline V gene data show CDR1 as DFQATT and CDR2 as SNEGSKA (reference sequence). The CDR3 runs to 15 residues. This chain joins TRBV20-1 and TRBJ2-1, with TRBD1 matching over 7 bases. The clonotype was recovered from a man between 18 and 29 years old who had mild COVID-19 (a few samples of this study predate the infection). Cell type and time point are not known. Sequenced: PBMCs or a T cell subset sorted from them (not recorded which). CDR3 DNA: TGCAGTGCTAGCAGCCCTAAGGGGGCGTGGGATGAGCAGTTCTTC. It codes for CSASSPKGAWDEQFF.